This T cell receptor beta chain was retrieved from a study of T cell repertoires in cytomegalovirus infection. Across the whole study: The authors relied on CMV epitopes, both recently identified HLA-C-restricted and well-studied HLA-B-restricted.

TCRdb itself ran the reads through MiXCR, one entry per CDR3 protein. Altogether over 250,000 distinct CDR3 sequences are present, roughly a fifth being singletons, with the ten largest covering about 20%. The study, taken as a whole, reports: Ex vivo responses were dominated by HLA-C-restricted CMV-specific TCR beta clonotypes.

The germline V gene encodes CDR1 SNHLY and CDR2 FYNNEI. This CDR3 contains 14 residues. Trimming removed 7 bases at V and 4 bases at J, with 16 bases between. This clonotype came up many times. What it recognizes is unknown. This receptor was taken from a human donor in good health (CMV status not recorded). Some clones in this sample may be carry-over from other donors' samples. This specimen consisted of cultured PBMCs, obtained from culture after CMV antigen stimulation. This chain connects TRBV2 to TRBJ1-1, with a possible D match to TRBD1 (5 bases). Here the CDR3 reads CASTQAGTGTEAFF. The CDR3 DNA sequence: TGTGCCAGCACACAAGCAGGGACGGGCACTGAAGCTTTCTTT.